Presented here are 26 T cell receptor beta chains from one specimen sequenced in a study of monozygotic twins with inflammatory bowel disease. TCRdb reanalyzed the 5' RACE reads, giving one entry per CDR3 protein sequence and no DNA. Here the sample table reports under 200,000 distinct CDR3 sequences. Source material: blood. These receptors all come from a human donor with ulcerative colitis or Crohn's disease, or a healthy co-twin of an affected twin (not recorded which).

The V gene is TRBV19, the J gene TRBJ2-1; with no DNA, the TCRdb D assignment of TRBD2 cannot be verified. CDR3 length equals 14 residues. Germline V gene lookup returns CDR1 LNHDA and CDR2 SQIVND (reference sequence). CDR3 residues: CASRGLAGFNEQFF. Variable domain in full (rest from reference TRBV19 and TRBJ2-1): DGGITQSPKYLFRKEGQNVTLSCEQNLNHDAMYWYRQDPGQGLRLIYYSQIVNDFQKGDIAEGYSVSREKKESFPLTVTSAQKNPTAFYLCASRGLAGFNEQFFGPGTRLTVL.

The chain joins TRBV6-1 to TRBJ2-2. Germline CDR1 MNHNS, CDR2 SASEGT. The CDR3 extends over 12 amino acids. This CDR3 is CASRTTVGELFF.

The gene calls are TRBV5-1 and TRBJ2-5; there is no DNA to check the TCRdb D call of TRBD1. Germline V gene lookup returns CDR1 SGHRS and CDR2 YFSETQ. This CDR3 region has 13 residues. The CDR3 protein is CASSGTAQETQYF.

The chain has TRBV7-2 and TRBJ2-1; TCRdb selects TRBD1, and the lack of DNA leaves this call unchecked. The CDR3 spans 13 residues. CDR1 and CDR2 from the germline V gene are SGHTA and FQGNSA. CDR3 sequence reads: CASSLRTGNEQFF.

V is TRBV2 and J is TRBJ1-4; with no DNA, the TCRdb D assignment of TRBD1 cannot be verified. Germline values: CDR1 SNHLY, CDR2 FYNNEI. The CDR3 consists of 14 residues. CDR3 loop: CASGRDRGNEKLFF.

CDR3 sequence: CASSFKSDGDTQYF. The chain has TRBV7-2 and TRBJ2-3. The CDR3 runs 14 residues. Germline CDR1 reads SGHTA; CDR2 reads FQGNSA.

This chain joins TRBV27 and TRBJ2-1; TCRdb indicates TRBD2, and absent DNA this call remains unverified. Germline V gene data show CDR1 as MNHEY and CDR2 as SMNVEV (reference sequence). The CDR3 length is 14 residues. CDR3 sequence: CASLRLAAYNEQFF.

The V call is TRBV15, the J call TRBJ2-1; TCRdb reports TRBD1, a call that lacks DNA to check it against. Germline V gene lookup returns CDR1 LNHNV and CDR2 YYDKDF (reference sequence). This CDR3 region has 15 residues. The CDR3 here is CATSSTRSIGDEQFF. The full variable domain, rest sourced from reference TRBV15 and TRBJ2-1, is DAMVIQNPRYQVTQFGKPVTLSCSQTLNHNVMYWYQQKSSQAPKLLFHYYDKDFNNEADTPDNFQSRRPNTSFCFLDIRSPGLGDTAMYLCATSSTRSIGDEQFFGPGTRLTVL.

This rearrangement joins TRBV13 to TRBJ1-2; TCRdb designates TRBD1, a call that cannot be tested without DNA. Germline V gene data show CDR1 as PRHDT and CDR2 as FYEKMQ (reference sequence). The CDR3 is 13 residues long. CDR3 in amino acids: CASSASLTGGYTF.

This sequence joins TRBV20-1 and TRBJ2-1; TCRdb gives TRBD2 as the D gene, but with no DNA this cannot be confirmed. CDR3 length: 15 amino acids. Germline V gene lookup returns CDR1 DFQATT and CDR2 SNEGSKA (reference sequence). CDR3 region: CSARDYGSGRNEQFF.

The CDR3: CASSLESRQETQYF. V is TRBV11-2 and J is TRBJ2-5; TCRdb's D call of TRBD1 is untestable without DNA. Per the germline V gene, CDR1 is SGHAT and CDR2 is FQNNGV. CDR3 length: 14 amino acids.

CDR3 residues: CASSEKGLLQNTIYF. This rearrangement joins TRBV2 to TRBJ1-3. From germline, CDR1 is SNHLY and CDR2 FYNNEI. The CDR3 is 15 amino acids. Looking up the rest from reference TRBV2 and TRBJ1-3 gives the full variable domain: EPEVTQTPSHQVTQMGQEVILRCVPISNHLYFYWYRQILGQKVEFLVSFYNNEISEKSEIFDDQFSVERPDGSNFTLKIRSTKLEDSAMYFCASSEKGLLQNTIYFGEGSWLTVV.

The CDR3 loop is CASSLGGQTEQYF. V gene TRBV12-3 or TRBV12-4 combines with J gene TRBJ2-7. This CDR3 contains 13 residues.

V usage is TRBV6-1 and J usage is TRBJ1-2. The CDR3 runs to 14 residues. CDR1 MNHNS and CDR2 SASEGT come from the germline V gene. The CDR3 loop reads CASSEGPDNYGYTF.

The chain employs TRBV20-1 and TRBJ1-2; TCRdb picks TRBD1, but there is no DNA to check that call. The CDR3 has 16 amino acids. The germline gives CDR1 DFQATT, CDR2 SNEGSKA (reference sequence). CDR3 region: CSALPGETGGDGGYTF.

This chain uses TRBV20-1 with TRBJ1-5; without DNA, the TCRdb call of TRBD1 cannot be checked. Germline V gene data show CDR1 as DFQATT and CDR2 as SNEGSKA (reference sequence). This CDR3 contains 15 residues. This chain's CDR3 is CSARAGTGIEQPQHF.

The chain couples TRBV7-2 to TRBJ2-3; TCRdb's D gene call, TRBD1, goes unchecked for lack of DNA. Per germline, CDR1 SGHTA and CDR2 FQGNSA. This CDR3 has 16 residues. The CDR3 loop is CASSGRPGGPTDTQYF.

This rearrangement joins TRBV7-3 to TRBJ2-3; TCRdb proposes TRBD1, but this gene call is untestable without DNA. CDR1 is SGHTA, CDR2 FQGTGA, per germline. The CDR3 length is 15 residues. The CDR3 loop reads CASSLSAPPIDTQYF.

J is TRBJ2-1 and V is TRBV20-1; with no DNA, the TCRdb D assignment of TRBD1 cannot be verified. CDR3 length equals 15 residues. Germline CDR1 and CDR2: DFQATT and SNEGSKA (reference sequence). This chain's CDR3 is CSASQGGYSYNEQFF.

The chain couples TRBV20-1 to TRBJ2-7. This CDR3 has 14 amino acids. The V gene's germline CDR1 is DFQATT and CDR2 SNEGSKA (reference sequence). The CDR3 protein is CSARDSFKTYEQYF.

V is TRBV7-2 and J is TRBJ2-1. CDR3 size: 13 residues. Germline assignment: CDR1 SGHTA and CDR2 FQGNSA. This CDR3 is CASSLGASNEQFF.

The rearrangement uses TRBV9 and TRBJ2-5; without DNA, the TCRdb call of TRBD1 cannot be checked. Germline values: CDR1 SGDLS, CDR2 YYNGEE. The CDR3 contains 14 residues. The CDR3 here is CASSGGQIQETQYF.

This chain joins TRBV12-3 or TRBV12-4 and TRBJ2-1. The CDR3 runs to 13 residues. This CDR3 is CASLRNSYNEQFF.

The chain couples TRBV6-1 to TRBJ2-7; TCRdb reports TRBD2, a call that lacks DNA to check it against. The CDR3 sequence is 15 residues long. Looked up from germline, CDR1 is MNHNS and CDR2 is SASEGT. CDR3 amino acids: CASSPGLAVGYEQYF.

The chain joins TRBV15 to TRBJ2-7; the D gene TCRdb calls, TRBD1, cannot be checked with no DNA. The CDR3 spans 17 residues. Germline-derived CDR1 and CDR2 are LNHNV and YYDKDF (reference sequence). The CDR3 protein is CATSREPPVGYSYEQYF.

V gene TRBV20-1 combines with J gene TRBJ2-5; TCRdb proposes TRBD2, but this gene call is untestable without DNA. Germline values: CDR1 DFQATT, CDR2 SNEGSKA (reference sequence). The CDR3 consists of 15 residues. The CDR3 loop reads CSAVRAGGPRETQYF.